Listed here is a single T cell receptor (beta chain). This CDR3 spans 13 amino acids. Germline V gene sequence: CDR1 SGHVS, CDR2 FQNEAQ. J gave up 2 bases and V 11 bases, and 8 bases lay outside the gene matches. The entry originates in a study of blood T cell repertoires in COVID-19. Study-level information: Sites across the United States, Italy and Spain contributed samples from acute and convalescent COVID-19. T cells, B-cell-depleted T cells, or PBMCs provided the cDNA or gDNA that served as material.

Libraries were prepared by immunoSEQ multiplex PCR; TCRdb keeps only in-frame clonotypes and omits some of them. The sample holds roughly 86,000 clones, around three quarters seen once. This chain uses TRBV7-8 with TRBJ1-2; 7 nucleotides agree with TRBD1. This clonotype was sampled from a man in his fifties or sixties who had recovered from COVID-19. Source material: peripheral blood. DNA of the CDR3: TGTGCCCGTTCGACAGGGTTGAACTATGGCTACACCTTC. Protein: CARSTGLNYGYTF. The complete variable domain, with remaining parts taken from reference TRBV7-8 and TRBJ1-2, reads GAGVSQSPRYKVAKRGQDVALRCDPISGHVSLFWYQQALGQGPEFLTYFQNEAQLDKSGLPSDRFFAERPEGSVSTLKIQRTQQEDSAVYLCARSTGLNYGYTFGSGTRLTVV.